The 29 T cell receptor beta chains below all came from one sample that was sequenced in a study of chemoradiotherapy in HPV16-positive cancers. Sequencing was performed with immunoSEQ multiplex PCR; in TCRdb, only in-frame clones are kept and a portion is missing. The sample carries more than 1,000 clones, 85% to 95% recorded once. Sequenced here: tumor tissue, sampled from a patient who underwent chemoradiotherapy. Receptors originate from a human donor with HPV-associated anogenital cancer.

This chain connects TRBV20-1 to TRBJ2-5; D is undetermined. V lost 5 bases and J lost 7, with 11 bases in between. The CDR3 is made up of 11 amino acids. CDR1 and CDR2 (germline): DFQATT, SNEGSKA (reference sequence). The CDR3 DNA reads as TGCAGTGCTGGTCGAAGCAGGACCCAGTACTTC. Protein: CSAGRSRTQYF.

This chain joins TRBV7-9 and TRBJ1-3; D ambiguous. Germline loops: CDR1 SEHNR, CDR2 FQNEAQ (reference sequence). Trimming removed 3 bases from V and 4 bases from J, with 16 bases in between. The CDR3 runs to 16 residues. Here the CDR3 reads CASSLSLGRPGNTIYF. In nucleotides, the CDR3 is TGTGCCAGCAGCTTGTCCCTTGGGAGGCCAGGAAACACCATATATTTT.

This sequence joins TRBV4-1 and TRBJ1-2; D is uncertain. V was trimmed by 0 bases and J by 14 bases, leaving 22 bases between them. In germline, CDR1 is MGHRA, CDR2 YSYEKL. The CDR3 sequence is 15 residues long. The DNA for the CDR3 is TGCGCCAGCAGCCAAGATGCAGGAATACTGATCCTCACTACCTTC. It specifies CASSQDAGILILTTF.

This sequence joins TRBV6-1 and TRBJ2-3, with 8 bases identical to TRBD1. V shed 4 bases and J 2 bases; nucleotides not matched to a gene: 2. This CDR3 has 14 residues. CDR1 and CDR2 from the germline V gene are MNHNS and SASEGT. The CDR3 DNA is TGTGCCAGCAGTGCGACAGGGGACACAGATACGCAGTATTTT. Amino acid sequence: CASSATGDTDTQYF.

This clone was seen just once. The chain joins TRBV4-2 to TRBJ2-7; 8 positions agree with TRBD2. Per the germline V gene, CDR1 is LGHNA and CDR2 is YNFKEQ. The CDR3 covers 15 residues. V lost 1 base to trimming and J lost 2 bases; unmatched junction nucleotides: 4. CDR3 bases: TGTGCCAGCAGCCAAGGGGTAGCGGGGACCTACGAGCAGTACTTC. Translated: CASSQGVAGTYEQYF.

The rearrangement joins TRBV6-1 to TRBJ1-1; no clear D. The CDR3 loop spans 12 amino acids. CDR1 is MNHNS, CDR2 SASEGT, per germline. The V end was cut by 5 bases, the J end by 1 base, with 5 bases between. This chain's CDR3 is CASSWANTEAFF. CDR3 coding DNA: TGTGCCAGCAGTTGGGCGAACACTGAAGCTTTCTTT.

Only a few counts were recorded for this clone. The V call is TRBV5-4, the J call TRBJ1-1, with D unresolved. The germline V and J ends were trimmed by 2 bases and 0 bases, with 14 bases remaining between them. The germline gives CDR1 SGHNT, CDR2 YYREEE (reference sequence). There are 16 residues in the CDR3. CDR3 region: CASSLIGPRVNTEAFF. The CDR3 bases are TGTGCCAGCAGCTTAATAGGGCCTAGGGTGAACACTGAAGCTTTCTTT.

CDR3 coding DNA: TGTGCCAGCAGCTTACCAGGGGGCGACGGCTACACCTTC. Translating it yields CASSLPGGDGYTF. This chain joins TRBV11-3 and TRBJ1-2; TRBD1 matches at 8 bases. This CDR3 region has 13 residues. Germline V gene data show CDR1 as SGHNT and CDR2 as YENEEA. Germline trimming cut 2 bases from V and 8 bases from J; bases unmatched to any gene: 4.

The CDR3 coding sequence is TGTGCCAGCAGTTACCAAGGGCCGGATAATTCACCCCTCCACTTT. Its protein is CASSYQGPDNSPLHF. This sequence joins TRBV6-6 and TRBJ1-6; unclear D gene. The CDR3 is 15 residues long. Germline-derived CDR1 and CDR2 are MNHNY and SVGAGI (reference sequence). Trimming left V 2 bases short and J 5 bases short, with 10 bases between.

The rearrangement joins TRBV7-2 to TRBJ1-3; D not certain. Germline V gene data show CDR1 as SGHTA and CDR2 as FQGNSA. Trimming pared 4 bases from V and 7 bases from J, leaving 17 bases between. The CDR3 totals 15 residues. The CDR3 region has the DNA TGTGCCAGCAGCTCCACCAGTCTTCTTGGGAACACCATATATTTT. It specifies CASSSTSLLGNTIYF.

V is TRBV16 and J is TRBJ2-1; D may match TRBD1 or TRBD2 (5 bases each). The CDR3 extends over 17 amino acids. CDR1 and CDR2 from the germline V gene are KGHSY and FQNENV. Trimming removed 3 bases at V and 1 base at J, with 16 bases between. In DNA form, the CDR3 reads TGTGCCAGCAGCCATCCCGACAGACCGGGGTCCTACAATGAGCAGTTCTTC. This gives the protein CASSHPDRPGSYNEQFF.

This clone has a handful of counts. The rearrangement links TRBV6-1 to TRBJ1-2, with D possibly matching TRBD1 (6 bases). The CDR3 loop spans 18 amino acids. Trimming shortened V by 2 bases and J by 8 bases, and 27 bases separated the two germline ends. The germline CDR1 and CDR2 sequences are MNHNS and SASEGT. CDR3 nucleotides: TGTGCCAGCAGTGAATGGCCGACTCCGGACAGCGCCTTTGACGGCTACACCTTC. Its translation: CASSEWPTPDSAFDGYTF.

The rearrangement uses TRBV18 and TRBJ1-1; D not resolved. There are 15 residues in the CDR3. The germline V and J ends were trimmed by 5 bases and 2 bases, with 15 bases remaining between them. Germline CDR1 and CDR2: KGHSH and LQKENI. CDR3 in DNA: TGTGCCAGCTCAGGCCAGAAAACAAGAAACACTGAAGCTTTCTTT. Translating gives CASSGQKTRNTEAFF.

The rearrangement links TRBV11-3 to TRBJ1-2, with D maybe TRBD1 (5 bases). Per germline, CDR1 SGHNT and CDR2 YENEEA. Trimming removed 4 bases at V and 3 bases at J, with 15 bases between. CDR3 size: 15 residues. The CDR3 coding sequence is TGTGCCAGCAGCTGGGGCCCGGCCGGGGACTATGGCTACACCTTC. It codes for CASSWGPAGDYGYTF.

The V and J genes are TRBV7-8 and TRBJ1-1; D is uncertain. Trimming pared 6 bases from V and 0 bases from J, leaving 8 bases between. Germline CDR1 is SGHVS and CDR2 is FQNEAQ. The CDR3 covers 13 residues. Here the CDR3 DNA reads TGTGCCAGCAGGTTTGGGGTGAACACTGAAGCTTTCTTT. This codes for CASRFGVNTEAFF.

The chain employs TRBV5-1 and TRBJ1-2; weak D call: TRBD1 (5 bases). V was cut by 0 bases and J by 8 bases, with 14 bases left in between. The germline gives CDR1 SGHRS, CDR2 YFSETQ. The CDR3 sequence is 14 residues long. CDR3 amino acids: CASSLGDLLSGYTF. The DNA of the CDR3 is TGCGCCAGCAGCTTGGGGGACCTACTTTCGGGCTACACCTTC.

The chain couples TRBV5-6 to TRBJ2-2, with D perhaps being TRBD1 or TRBD2 (5 bases each). CDR3 length equals 18 residues. V lost 1 base, J lost 7 bases, and 23 bases lay in between. Germline V gives CDR1 SGHDT, CDR2 YYEEEE. The CDR3 is CASSLSWQGPFSVGELFF. CDR3 DNA: TGTGCCAGCAGCTTGTCCTGGCAGGGACCCTTTTCGGTCGGGGAGCTGTTTTTT.

V and J are TRBV19 and TRBJ2-1; 7 nucleotides align to TRBD2. The CDR3 runs to 16 residues. Germline lookup yields CDR1 LNHDA and CDR2 SQIVND (reference sequence). V gave up 6 bases and J gave up 0 bases; unmatched junction bases: 8. The CDR3 sequence: CASSRSGENSYNEQFF. The CDR3 DNA sequence: TGTGCCAGTAGCCGGAGCGGGGAGAACTCCTACAATGAGCAGTTCTTC. Complete variable domain (other parts from reference TRBV19 and TRBJ2-1): DGGITQSPKYLFRKEGQNVTLSCEQNLNHDAMYWYRQDPGQGLRLIYYSQIVNDFQKGDIAEGYSVSREKKESFPLTVTSAQKNPTAFYLCASSRSGENSYNEQFFGPGTRLTVL.

The chain is built from TRBV6-1 and TRBJ1-6; D gene unclear. V lost 7 bases and J 0 bases, leaving 10 bases between the germline ends. Per germline, CDR1 MNHNS and CDR2 SASEGT. This CDR3 spans 15 amino acids. CDR3 DNA: TGTGCCAGCACAGAGTTAAGCTCCTATAATTCACCCCTCCACTTT. Translated, it gives CASTELSSYNSPLHF.

The rearrangement joins TRBV2 to TRBJ1-1, with 7 bases that match TRBD1. In germline, CDR1 is SNHLY, CDR2 FYNNEI. The V and J ends lost 5 bases and 5 bases, in that order; junction bases with no gene match: 2. CDR3 length: 12 residues. The DNA of the CDR3 is TGTGCCAGCAGTCGACAGGGAACTGAAGCTTTCTTT. Its translation is CASSRQGTEAFF.

The chain couples TRBV19 to TRBJ2-3; no reliable D call. V lost 1 base and J lost 2, with 7 bases in between. The CDR3 runs 14 residues. Germline V gene lookup returns CDR1 LNHDA and CDR2 SQIVND (reference sequence). CDR3 sequence (DNA): TGTGCCAGTAGTATAGGTCGGAACACAGATACGCAGTATTTT. This gives the protein CASSIGRNTDTQYF.

This chain connects TRBV14 to TRBJ2-7, with unresolved D. V lost 3 bases, J lost 4 bases, and 4 bases lay in between. The length of the CDR3 is 11 residues. CDR1 is SGHDN, CDR2 FVKESK, per germline. The CDR3 loop is CASSQGYEQYF. The CDR3 DNA follows: TGTGCCAGCAGCCAGGGATACGAGCAGTACTTC.

The chain recombines TRBV27 with TRBJ2-1; D gene ambiguous. V gave up 5 bases and J gave up 5 bases, with 19 bases separating them. The V gene's germline CDR1 is MNHEY and CDR2 SMNVEV (reference sequence). There are 16 residues in the CDR3. CDR3 DNA: TGTGCCAGCAGTCCCTACGAATTAGGCTTTGACAATGAGCAGTTCTTC. It encodes CASSPYELGFDNEQFF.

CDR3 in DNA: TGTGCCAGCAGCTTAGAACAGGGGCGCGGAAACACCATATATTTT. Translating it yields CASSLEQGRGNTIYF. The V gene is TRBV11-2, the J gene TRBJ1-3; 7 nucleotides match TRBD1. The V gene end was trimmed by 0 bases and the J gene end by 4 bases; junction bases not matched to a gene: 3. From germline, CDR1 is SGHAT and CDR2 FQNNGV. CDR3 length: 15 amino acids.

This clone is a singleton in its sample. The genes are TRBV6-1 and TRBJ1-2; the match to TRBD1 covers 9 bases. The CDR3 extends over 14 amino acids. Germline lookup yields CDR1 MNHNS and CDR2 SASEGT. V was clipped by 2 bases and J by 7 bases; unmatched bases: 5. The CDR3 DNA is TGTGCCAGCAGTGAAAGGGGACAGGGAGGTGGCTACACCTTC. It translates to CASSERGQGGGYTF.

This chain uses TRBV5-6 with TRBJ2-7, with 7 bases fitting TRBD2. V shed 4 bases and J 4 bases; nucleotides not matched to a gene: 11. Per germline, CDR1 SGHDT and CDR2 YYEEEE. This CDR3 region has 15 residues. CDR3 coding DNA: TGTGCCAGCAGCGCGGGCCCGGGAGGTACTTACGAGCAGTACTTC. Translation: CASSAGPGGTYEQYF.

The chain has TRBV4-1 and TRBJ2-1; D remains unclear. Germline V lookup: CDR1 MGHRA, CDR2 YSYEKL. V shed 0 bases and J shed 2 bases, with 14 bases lying between them. The CDR3 has 17 residues. The CDR3 spells CASSQDGAPRPYNEQFF. Written as DNA, the CDR3 is TGCGCCAGCAGCCAAGATGGCGCTCCCCGCCCCTACAATGAGCAGTTCTTC.

J is TRBJ1-6 and V is TRBV4-3; D is ambiguous. CDR3 length: 13 residues. The V end lost 7 bases, the J end lost 4 bases, and 8 bases lay between the germline ends. Germline V gene data show CDR1 as LGHNA and CDR2 as YSLEER. The CDR3 bases are TGCGCCAGCAACGCCGGATATAATTCACCCCTCCACTTT. It yields the protein CASNAGYNSPLHF.

This chain joins TRBV2 and TRBJ2-1; 8 nucleotides match TRBD2. CDR1 and CDR2 (germline): SNHLY, FYNNEI. The CDR3 covers 16 residues. The J segment lost 4 bases and the V segment lost 3 bases, leaving 8 bases of the junction unmatched. Here the CDR3 reads CASSDPLAGSYNEQFF. The CDR3 nucleotides are TGTGCCAGCAGTGACCCCCTAGCGGGTTCATACAATGAGCAGTTCTTC.